Below, 23 T cell receptor beta chains from the same sample are listed, as sequenced in a study of shared clonotypes between healthy human individuals. The assay was immunoSEQ multiplex PCR, and TCRdb's table has in-frame clones only and misses some. Among some 1 million clones listed, about 76% were seen once. Source material: memory CD4+ T cells sorted from blood. Subset reported: CD45RA-negative fraction. All receptors come from a man younger than 30 in good health.

The rearrangement uses TRBV5-1 and TRBJ1-4, with a weak D call TRBD1 (6 bases). V lost 4 bases and J lost 5, with 18 bases in between. This CDR3 region has 16 residues. The germline gives CDR1 SGHRS, CDR2 YFSETQ. CDR3: CASSPQDSRTNEKLFF. The CDR3 nucleotides are TGCGCCAGCAGCCCCCAGGACAGTCGGACAAATGAAAAACTGTTTTTT.

This rearrangement joins TRBV28 to TRBJ1-4; 11 bases are a match to TRBD1. Trimming at V came to 7 bases and at J to 8 bases, leaving 12 bases not matched to a gene. Germline-derived CDR1 and CDR2 are MDHEN and SYDVKM. This CDR3 contains 16 residues. CDR3 DNA sequence: TGTGCCAGCACGGTTGGGACAGGGGGATCTGGGGAAAAACTGTTTTTT. As protein: CASTVGTGGSGEKLFF.

This rearrangement joins TRBV6-1 to TRBJ1-6, with 7 bases aligning to TRBD1. Trimming removed 5 bases from V and 12 bases from J; junction bases left unmatched: 7. The CDR3 length is 13 residues. Germline V gene sequence: CDR1 MNHNS, CDR2 SASEGT. Here the CDR3 reads CASSFNRGEPLHF. CDR3 nucleotides: TGTGCCAGCAGTTTTAACAGGGGTGAACCCCTCCACTTT.

The chain carries TRBV16 and TRBJ1-1; 7 nucleotides align to TRBD1. Germline V CDR1 and CDR2: KGHSY, FQNENV. CDR3 length equals 14 residues. The V segment lost 0 bases and the J segment 6 bases; nucleotides outside the gene matches: 4. The CDR3 spells CASSQSQGVPEAFF. CDR3 in DNA: TGTGCCAGCAGCCAATCGCAGGGGGTTCCTGAAGCTTTCTTT.

The rearrangement uses TRBV6-6 and TRBJ1-5; tentatively, D is TRBD1 (5 bases). CDR1 MNHNY and CDR2 SVGAGI come from the germline V gene (reference sequence). This CDR3 contains 14 residues. The ends were cut back, 6 bases at V and 7 bases at J, with 16 bases in the middle. The CDR3 region is CASRVSGREQPQHF. DNA for the CDR3: TGTGCCAGCAGAGTGAGTGGCAGGGAACAGCCCCAGCATTTT.

The chain has TRBV12-5 and TRBJ2-3; TRBD2 is a possible D gene (6 bases). CDR1 and CDR2 (germline): LGHNT, FRNRAP. V was pared by 0 bases and J by 2 bases, with 12 bases between. The CDR3 consists of 16 residues. In nucleotides, the CDR3 is TGTGCTAGTGGTTTGGTTATAGCTAGCGACACAGATACGCAGTATTTT. Its translation: CASGLVIASDTDTQYF.

The J gene is TRBJ2-7, the V gene TRBV7-9; tentatively, D is TRBD1 (6 bases). Trimming took 5 bases from V and 0 from J, leaving 14 bases between them. The CDR3 is made up of 15 amino acids. The germline CDR1 and CDR2 sequences are SEHNR and FQNEAQ (reference sequence). The CDR3 nucleotides are TGTGCCAGCAGCCATCCGGGACAAAGCTCCTACGAGCAGTACTTC. Residues: CASSHPGQSSYEQYF.

The genes are TRBV18 and TRBJ2-7; the D gene is possibly TRBD1 (5 bases). V lost 3 bases and J 0 bases, leaving 15 bases between the germline ends. The CDR3 spans 16 residues. Germline-derived CDR1 and CDR2 are KGHSH and LQKENI. In DNA, the CDR3 is TGTGCCAGCTCACCCCGAGTTGACAGTGGCTCCTACGAGCAGTACTTC. Amino acids: CASSPRVDSGSYEQYF.

This clone was found many times. This chain links TRBV5-1 with TRBJ2-2; unclear D gene. Germline CDR1 is SGHRS and CDR2 is YFSETQ. V was clipped by 3 bases and J by 4 bases, with 10 bases between them. The CDR3 length is 14 residues. The CDR3 here is CASSWVQFTGELFF. CDR3 in DNA: TGCGCCAGCAGCTGGGTACAGTTCACCGGGGAGCTGTTTTTT.

This clone was observed at least ten times. This sequence joins TRBV10-1 and TRBJ2-3; 8 bases line up with TRBD2. This CDR3 spans 16 amino acids. Germline assignment: CDR1 WNHNN and CDR2 SYGVQD (reference sequence). The V gene end was trimmed by 0 bases and the J gene end by 5 bases; junction bases not matched to a gene: 7. CDR3 nucleotide sequence: TGCGCCAGCAGTGAGTCCTTAGCGGGAAGTTTAGATACGCAGTATTTT. Amino acid sequence: CASSESLAGSLDTQYF.

Notes on this clone: The sample holds other DNA sequences that translate to the same CDR3. The rearrangement links TRBV5-6 to TRBJ2-7, with D perhaps TRBD1 or TRBD2 (5 bases each). V was shortened by 4 bases and J by 3 bases, with 8 bases between the two germline ends. CDR1 is SGHDT and CDR2 is YYEEEE in the germline V gene. This CDR3 contains 12 residues. The CDR3 sequence: CASSRDVYEQYF. DNA for the CDR3: TGTGCCAGCAGCCGGGACGTCTACGAGCAGTACTTC.

This clone came up a few times. The gene calls are TRBV10-3 and TRBJ2-1; the D gene could be TRBD1 or TRBD2 (5 bases each). Per germline, CDR1 ENHRY and CDR2 SYGVKD. Trimming took off 4 bases at V and 10 bases at J, with 14 bases between the two ends. The length of the CDR3 is 13 residues. DNA of the CDR3: TGTGCCATCAGTGGGGACCCCTCAGGGGAGCAGTTCTTC. Protein: CAISGDPSGEQFF.

The rearrangement joins TRBV7-2 to TRBJ2-5; 9 bases line up with TRBD2. The CDR3 runs 15 residues. The J segment lost 3 bases and the V segment lost 5 bases, leaving 7 bases of the junction unmatched. The germline CDR1 and CDR2 sequences are SGHTA and FQGNSA. The CDR3 loop reads CASSPSGGPKETQYF. The CDR3 DNA is TGTGCCAGCAGCCCCAGCGGGGGGCCAAAAGAGACCCAGTACTTC.

The V call is TRBV18, the J call TRBJ1-6; 10 nucleotides line up with TRBD1. J was trimmed by 10 bases and V by 3 bases; bases with no gene match: 3. CDR1 KGHSH and CDR2 LQKENI come from the germline V gene. The CDR3 consists of 14 residues. CDR3 residues: CASSPGTGVSPLHF. In DNA form, the CDR3 reads TGTGCCAGCTCACCCGGGACAGGGGTATCACCCCTCCACTTT.

The chain recombines TRBV18 with TRBJ1-3; weak D call: TRBD1 (6 bases). The CDR3 consists of 15 residues. Trimming took off 2 bases at V and 0 bases at J, with 8 bases between the two ends. In germline, CDR1 is KGHSH, CDR2 LQKENI. The CDR3 sequence: CASSPVDSSGNTIYF. CDR3 DNA: TGTGCCAGCTCACCAGTGGACAGCTCTGGAAACACCATATATTTT.

The chain carries TRBV5-1 and TRBJ2-1, with 10 positions matching TRBD2. J lost 4 bases, V lost 4 bases, and 8 bases had no gene match. The CDR3 is 16 amino acids. Germline CDR1 is SGHRS and CDR2 is YFSETQ. The CDR3 bases are TGCGCCAGCAGCCCCCTCACTAGCGGGGTTTACAATGAGCAGTTCTTC. Its protein is CASSPLTSGVYNEQFF.

As concerns this clone: This may stem from a read error, because a much larger clone lies one nucleotide away. J is TRBJ1-1 and V is TRBV5-4; D is possibly TRBD1 (6 bases). CDR3 length: 13 residues. Trimming took 4 bases from V and 1 from J, leaving 8 bases between them. CDR1 is SGHNT and CDR2 is YYREEE in the germline V gene (reference sequence). The CDR3 reads CASSRTANTEAFF. The CDR3 region has the DNA TGTGCCAGCAGCCGGACAGCGAACACTGAAGCTTTCTTT.

The V gene is TRBV10-1, the J gene TRBJ1-5, with no clear D. Trimming took 0 bases from V and 3 from J, leaving 3 bases between them. This CDR3 spans 13 amino acids. Germline V gives CDR1 WNHNN, CDR2 SYGVQD (reference sequence). The CDR3 is CASSESVNQPQHF. The CDR3 DNA follows: TGCGCCAGCAGTGAGTCTGTCAATCAGCCCCAGCATTTT.

The CDR3, as DNA: TGCGCCAGCAGCTCACAGGGGGATGTTTATAATTCACCCCTCCACTTT. Its translation is CASSSQGDVYNSPLHF. The chain has TRBV5-1 and TRBJ1-6, with 8 bases matching TRBD1. With V trimmed by 3 bases and J by 4 bases, 6 bases remained unmatched. Germline CDR1 reads SGHRS; CDR2 reads YFSETQ. This CDR3 has 16 amino acids.

V usage is TRBV7-3 and J usage is TRBJ2-2, with 14 positions matching TRBD2. The CDR3 consists of 18 residues. CDR1 is SGHTA and CDR2 is FQGTGA in the germline V gene. Losses at the gene ends were 5 bases for V and 3 bases for J; bases not matched to a gene: 8. This chain's CDR3 is CASSTQGLAGAHTGELFF. The CDR3 region has the DNA TGTGCCAGCAGCACACAGGGACTAGCGGGGGCCCACACCGGGGAGCTGTTTTTT.

The chain employs TRBV5-1 and TRBJ2-5; D is ambiguous. V was pared by 2 bases and J by 1 base, with 9 bases between. The CDR3 spans 14 residues. The V gene's germline CDR1 is SGHRS and CDR2 YFSETQ. The CDR3 coding sequence is TGCGCCAGCAGCTTTAACCTACCCCAAGAGACCCAGTACTTC. This codes for CASSFNLPQETQYF.

The chain recombines TRBV4-3 with TRBJ2-7, with a tentative D call TRBD2 (6 bases). With 1 base removed from V and 0 bases from J, the gap between germline ends came to 10 bases. The CDR3 is 15 residues long. From germline, CDR1 is LGHNA and CDR2 YSLEER. The CDR3 bases are TGCGCCAGCAGCCAAGTTTGGGAGGACTCCTACGAGCAGTACTTC. Translated: CASSQVWEDSYEQYF.

The rearrangement joins TRBV11-2 to TRBJ1-2, with unresolved D. V lost 5 bases and J lost 8, with 18 bases in between. This CDR3 is built from 14 residues. CDR1 and CDR2 (germline): SGHAT, FQNNGV. This chain's CDR3 is CASSIGSVRRGYTF. CDR3 DNA: TGTGCCAGCAGCATCGGGTCGGTTCGTCGGGGCTACACCTTC.